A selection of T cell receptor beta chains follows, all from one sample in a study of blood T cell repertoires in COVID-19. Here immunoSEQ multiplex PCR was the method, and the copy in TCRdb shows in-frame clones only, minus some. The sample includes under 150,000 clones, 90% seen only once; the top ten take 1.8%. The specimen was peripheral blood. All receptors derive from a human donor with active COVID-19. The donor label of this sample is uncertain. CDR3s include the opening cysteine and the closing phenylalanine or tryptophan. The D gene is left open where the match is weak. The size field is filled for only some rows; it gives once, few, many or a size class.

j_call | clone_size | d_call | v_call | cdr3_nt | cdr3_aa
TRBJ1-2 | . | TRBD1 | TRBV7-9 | TGTGCCAGCAGCCCACGGCGGAGGGGGCTCCCTCTCAAGGGCTACACCTTC | CASSPRRRGLPLKGYTF
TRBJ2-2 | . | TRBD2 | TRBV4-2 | TGTGCCAGCAGCCGGGCCGGACTAGCGGGGACGAACACCGGGGAGCTGTTTTTT | CASSRAGLAGTNTGELFF
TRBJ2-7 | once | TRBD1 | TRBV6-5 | TGTGCCAGCAGTTTAACCGGGACAGGACTCTACGAGCAGTACTTC | CASSLTGTGLYEQYF
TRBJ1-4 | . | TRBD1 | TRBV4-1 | TGCGCCAGCAGCCAATCCGGGACAGGCGCCGAAAAACTGTTTTTT | CASSQSGTGAEKLFF
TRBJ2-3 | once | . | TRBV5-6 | TGTGCCAGCAGCGTGCGGGGCGCAGGGTCAGATACGCAGTATTTT | CASSVRGAGSDTQYF
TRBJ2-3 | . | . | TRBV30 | TGTGCCTGGCACAGGGGGACTAGCCCAGATACGCAGTATTTT | CAWHRGTSPDTQYF
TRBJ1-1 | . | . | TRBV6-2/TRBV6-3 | TGTGCCAGCAGTTACCGACGGGAGAACACTGAAGCTTTCTTT | CASSYRRENTEAFF
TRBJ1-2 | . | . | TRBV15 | TGTGCCACCAGCCGTACAGACTATGGCTACACCTTC | CATSRTDYGYTF
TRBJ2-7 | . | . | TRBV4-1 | TGCGCCAGCAGCCAAGGGAAAACAGCAGTCTACGAGCAGTACTTC | CASSQGKTAVYEQYF
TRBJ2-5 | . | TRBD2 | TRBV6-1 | TGTGCCAGCAGTGCCCCATTCCGGGCTAGCGGGGGGCCAGAGACCCAGTACTTC | CASSAPFRASGGPETQYF
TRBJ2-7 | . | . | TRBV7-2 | TGTGCCAGCAGCTTGACAGACCTCTACGAGCAGTACTTC | CASSLTDLYEQYF
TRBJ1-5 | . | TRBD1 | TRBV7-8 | TGTGCCAGCAGCCCAATGCGGGACAGGGGGCGCTTAATCCAGCCCCAGCATTTT | CASSPMRDRGRLIQPQHF
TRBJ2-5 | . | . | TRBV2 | TGTGCCAGCTGCGCGTGGAGACGAGAGACCCAGTACTTC | CASCAWRRETQYF
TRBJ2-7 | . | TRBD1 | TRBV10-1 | TGCGCCAGCAGCCCCTCCACGGGACAGGGATACGAGCAGTACTTC | CASSPSTGQGYEQYF
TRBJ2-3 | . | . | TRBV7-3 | TGTGCCAGCAGTTACGATACACCTCCCGATACGCAGTATTTT | CASSYDTPPDTQYF
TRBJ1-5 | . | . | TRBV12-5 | TGTGCTAGTGGTGCGGGGGGCTCCAATCAGCCCCAGCATTTT | CASGAGGSNQPQHF
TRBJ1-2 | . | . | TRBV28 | TGTGCCAGCAGTTTGCTGAGTTGGGGAATACAGGCATCCGGAGCTAACTATGGCTACACCTTC | CASSLLSWGIQASGANYGYTF
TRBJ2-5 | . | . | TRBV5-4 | TGTGCCAGCAGCATGGGGGCTGACCAAGAGACCCAGTACTTC | CASSMGADQETQYF
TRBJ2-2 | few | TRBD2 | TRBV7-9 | TGTGCCAGCAGCTCAACTAGCGGGGGGAACACCGGGGAGCTGTTTTTT | CASSSTSGGNTGELFF
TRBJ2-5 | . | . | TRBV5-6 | TGTGCCAGCAGCTTGACCACGGGACAACCGCAAGAGACCCAGTACTTC | CASSLTTGQPQETQYF
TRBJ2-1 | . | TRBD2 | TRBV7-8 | TGTGCCAGCAGCTTTAATGCGGCGGGGGGGGATAATGAGCAGTTCTTC | CASSFNAAGGDNEQFF
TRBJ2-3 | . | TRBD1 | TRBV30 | TGTGCCTGGAAAAGACAGGGGCCGTTCACAGATACGCAGTATTTT | CAWKRQGPFTDTQYF
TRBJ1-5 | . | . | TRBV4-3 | TGCGCCAGCAGCCAAGCTTTTAACAGGGGCAATCAGCCCCAGCATTTT | CASSQAFNRGNQPQHF
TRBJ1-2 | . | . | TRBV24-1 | TGTGCCACCAGTGAAATCCCCCCCGGCCCAGGGAGGCTCTACACGACTATGGTCTATGGCTACACCTTC | CATSEIPPGPGRLYTTMVYGYTF
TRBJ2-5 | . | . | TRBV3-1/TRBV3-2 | TGTGCCAGCAGCCAATTTGCGGTGGAGACCCAGTACTTC | CASSQFAVETQYF
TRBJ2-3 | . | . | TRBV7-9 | TGTGCCAGCAGCCGGGGTGGTACGCAGTATTTT | CASSRGGTQYF
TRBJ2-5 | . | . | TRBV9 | TGTGCCAGCAGCTTCCGGGGGACCCAAGAGACCCAGTACTTC | CASSFRGTQETQYF
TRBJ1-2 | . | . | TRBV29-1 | TGCAGCGTTGATGGACAGCCCTATGGCTACACCTTC | CSVDGQPYGYTF
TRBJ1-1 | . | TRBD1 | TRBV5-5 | TGTGCCAGCAGCCTAACAGGGGATACCACTGAAGCTTTCTTT | CASSLTGDTTEAFF
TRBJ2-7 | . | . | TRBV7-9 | TGTGCCAGCAGCTCCCGTGGAGGAGGACCCTACGAGCAGTACTTC | CASSSRGGGPYEQYF
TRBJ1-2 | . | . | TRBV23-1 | TGCGCCAGCAGTCAATTACGGGATTTTGGGGGCTACACCTTC | CASSQLRDFGGYTF
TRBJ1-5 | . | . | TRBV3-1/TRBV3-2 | TGTGCCAGCAGCCAACAGGGTTCGGCTCAGCCCCAGCATTTT | CASSQQGSAQPQHF
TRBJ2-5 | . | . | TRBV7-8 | TGTGCCAGCGGGAGGAAACGCCAAGAGACCCAGTACTTC | CASGRKRQETQYF
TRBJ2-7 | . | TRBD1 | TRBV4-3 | TGCGCCAGCAGCCAATACAGCGGCGACAGGGTGCACGAGCAGTACTTC | CASSQYSGDRVHEQYF
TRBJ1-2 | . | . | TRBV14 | TGTGCCAGCAGCTCCAGGGGCGGCTATGGCTACACCTTC | CASSSRGGYGYTF
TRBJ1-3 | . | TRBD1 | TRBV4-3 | TGCGCCAGCAGCCAAGATCCCGCGGGGTCAGGGGGCGGAAACACCATATATTTT | CASSQDPAGSGGGNTIYF
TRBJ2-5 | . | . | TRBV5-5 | TGTGCCAGCAGCTTGGGTGTCGGAGGAATGGAGACCCAGTACTTC | CASSLGVGGMETQYF
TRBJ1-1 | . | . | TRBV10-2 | TGCGCCAGCAGTCGAGCCGGGGGGCCGAACACTGAAGCTTTCTTT | CASSRAGGPNTEAFF
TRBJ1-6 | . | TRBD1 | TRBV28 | TGTGCCAGCAGTGCCCGACAGGGCTATAATTCACCCCTCCACTTT | CASSARQGYNSPLHF
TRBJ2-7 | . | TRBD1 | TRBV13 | TGTGCCAGCAGAAGACAGGGAGTTGGGGAGCAGTACTTC | CASRRQGVGEQYF